This is a list of T cell receptor beta chains from one sample in a study of blood T cells in healthy people across ages. Each CDR3 protein gets one entry after TCRdb re-called the 5' RACE reads with MiXCR. This table has hundreds of thousands of distinct CDR3 sequences, under 45% appearing once. The source material was blood. The receptors were gathered from a man in his sixties in good health. Both conserved end residues are part of each CDR3. The D gene is left open where the match is weak. The size field is filled for only some rows; it gives once, few, many or a size class.

>TRBV3-1|-|-|14|TRBJ1-6
TGTGCCAGCAGCCAAGCTGTGACAGCTTCACCCCTCCACTTT
CASSQAVTASPLHF
>TRBV5-6|once|-|13|TRBJ2-7
TGTGCCAGCTCGGGGGCGTACGGCCACGAGCAGTACTTC
CASSGAYGHEQYF
>TRBV4-1|once|TRBD2|17|TRBJ2-3
TGCGCCAGCAGCCAAGAAGCTAGCGGGGGGATCGCAGATACGCAGTATTTT
CASSQEASGGIADTQYF
>TRBV7-2|-|TRBD2|16|TRBJ2-7
TGTGCCAGCAGCCTGACTAGCGGGGGGCTGGTTGGCGAGCAGTACTTC
CASSLTSGGLVGEQYF
>TRBV13|-|TRBD2|19|TRBJ2-1
TGTGCCAGCAGCTTAACCGGACTAGCGGGGGGGAAAAGGGACAATGAGCAGTTCTTC
CASSLTGLAGGKRDNEQFF
>TRBV13|-|-|15|TRBJ2-7
TGTGCCAGCAGCGCTGCAGGGGGGTCGACCTACGAGCAGTACTTC
CASSAAGGSTYEQYF
>TRBV14|few|TRBD1|15|TRBJ1-6
TGTGCCAGCAGCATGGGACAGGGGCAATGGTCACCCCTCCACTTT
CASSMGQGQWSPLHF
>TRBV27|few|-|15|TRBJ1-1
TGTGCCAGCAGTTTATCGGCAGGGATGAACACTGAAGCTTTCTTT
CASSLSAGMNTEAFF
>TRBV25-1|-|-|14|TRBJ1-1
TGTGCCAGCAGTGGGCGCAGGGGGAACACTGAAGCTTTCTTT
CASSGRRGNTEAFF
>TRBV4-1|-|TRBD1|16|TRBJ1-6
TGCGCCAGCAGCCCAGTTGTCGGGACAGCATATTCACCCCTCCACTTT
CASSPVVGTAYSPLHF
>TRBV7-6|-|TRBD2|18|TRBJ2-1
TGTGCCAGCAGCGGAGTGGCTAGCGGGGGGATCAAGTACAATGAGCAGTTCTTC
CASSGVASGGIKYNEQFF
>TRBV14|-|-|15|TRBJ2-3
TGTGCCAGCAGCCAAGGGACCGGGCCTCGGCATACGCAGTATTTT
CASSQGTGPRHTQYF
>TRBV28|-|-|14|TRBJ1-4
TGTGCCAGCATTCCACAGGGTGGGGATGAAAAACTGTTTTTT
CASIPQGGDEKLFF
>TRBV14|few|-|15|TRBJ2-7
TGTGCCAGCAGCCCTACGGTTGACCGCCCCTACGAGCAGTACTTC
CASSPTVDRPYEQYF
>TRBV5-1|once|-|15|TRBJ2-1
TGCGCCAGCAGCTTGGCCGGACAGTCTAACAATGAGCAGTTCTTC
CASSLAGQSNNEQFF
>TRBV5-1|few|TRBD2|17|TRBJ2-2
TGCGCCAGCAGCCCGACGACTAGCAGGGACGTGTCCGGGGAGCTGTTTTTT
CASSPTTSRDVSGELFF
>TRBV12-3/TRBV12-4|-|-|16|TRBJ2-5
TGTGCCAGCAGTCCCCGGGACGAATGGTACCAAGAGACCCAGTACTTC
CASSPRDEWYQETQYF
>TRBV20-1|-|-|13|TRBJ1-6
TGCAGTAGGGGGTCGGGGGGGGCGTCACCCCTCCACTTT
CSRGSGGASPLHF
>TRBV30|-|TRBD1|19|TRBJ2-7
TGTGCCTGGAGTTCCCTTGTTGAGGCCCTCCGGGACAGACCTTACGAGCAGTACTTC
CAWSSLVEALRDRPYEQYF
>TRBV14|few|-|16|TRBJ1-2
TGTGCCAGCAGCCAAGATTACGTGATCTCCGTTGAGGGCTACACCTTC
CASSQDYVISVEGYTF
>TRBV12-3/TRBV12-4|many|TRBD1|17|TRBJ2-3
TGTGCCAGCAGCCCTAGACCCGGGACAGTGGTCGTCGATACGCAGTATTTT
CASSPRPGTVVVDTQYF
>TRBV9|-|TRBD2|15|TRBJ2-3
TGTGCCAGCAGCGACAGACGGGAGGGCACAGATACGCAGTATTTT
CASSDRREGTDTQYF
>TRBV10-3|-|-|13|TRBJ2-7
TGTGCCAGTCAGGTGGCGCAAACCTACGAGCAGTACTTC
CASQVAQTYEQYF
>TRBV25-1|few|TRBD1|16|TRBJ2-1
TGTGCCAGCAGTGTCGCCGCGGGACAGGGGTACAATGAGCAGTTCTTC
CASSVAAGQGYNEQFF
>TRBV10-3|few|TRBD1|13|TRBJ1-2
TGTGCCATCAGTGTATCAGGGGGCTTTGGCTACACCTTC
CAISVSGGFGYTF
>TRBV29-1|-|-|17|TRBJ2-1
TGCAGCGTTGAACCAACCCTCGGGGATGGAACCTACAATGAGCAGTTCTTC
CSVEPTLGDGTYNEQFF
>TRBV4-1|-|-|13|TRBJ2-5
TGCGCCAGTGCCGATCAGGGACTCCCTACCCAGTACTTC
CASADQGLPTQYF
>TRBV5-6|once|-|14|TRBJ1-5
TGTGCCAGCAGCGCCGGACTTGGCGATCAGCCCCAGCATTTT
CASSAGLGDQPQHF
>TRBV7-2|-|-|16|TRBJ1-1
TGTGCCAGCAGCGTGACGAGGGGGAGAAGGCACACTGAAGCTTTCTTT
CASSVTRGRRHTEAFF
>TRBV9|few|-|15|TRBJ2-5
TGTGCCAGCAGCGTAGCGGGTGGACTCAAAGAGACCCAGTACTTC
CASSVAGGLKETQYF
>TRBV10-3|-|-|14|TRBJ2-1
TGTGCCATCAGGGCGGAAAGCTCCTACAATGAGCAGTTCTTC
CAIRAESSYNEQFF
>TRBV7-2|-|TRBD2|17|TRBJ2-2
TGTGCCAGCAGCTCGGGACTAGCGGGGGGGCGTCGCGGGGAGCTGTTTTTT
CASSSGLAGGRRGELFF
>TRBV4-3|-|-|13|TRBJ2-7
TGCGCCAGCAGCCAAGACCGCTGGGGCGAGCAGTACTTC
CASSQDRWGEQYF
>TRBV6-1|-|TRBD2|14|TRBJ2-1
TGTACCACCACACTAGCGGGAGACTACAATGAGCAGTTCTTC
CTTTLAGDYNEQFF
>TRBV6-6|-|-|12|TRBJ1-2
TGTGCCAGCAGTTTCATCAGGGATGGCTACACCTTC
CASSFIRDGYTF
>TRBV7-2|few|-|14|TRBJ1-1
TGTGCCAGCAGCCAGAGGGCCACGGGCACTGAAGCTTTCTTT
CASSQRATGTEAFF
>TRBV9|-|-|18|TRBJ1-1
TGTGCCAGCAGCGTAGGTGGTTTGGGGGATTCGATCACGACTGAAGCTTTCTTT
CASSVGGLGDSITTEAFF
>TRBV18|-|TRBD2|16|TRBJ2-1
TGTGCCAGCTCAATACTAGCGGGGGCGGAAAGCAATGAGCAGTTCTTC
CASSILAGAESNEQFF
>TRBV18|-|-|15|TRBJ2-7
TGTGCCAGCTCACCACCGGACTACCCAAGCTACGAGCAGTACTTC
CASSPPDYPSYEQYF
>TRBV7-2|-|TRBD2|18|TRBJ2-7
TGTGCCAGCAGCCCGGGACTAGCGGGGACAATACCCACCTACGAGCAGTACTTC
CASSPGLAGTIPTYEQYF
>TRBV15|few|-|16|TRBJ2-4
TGTGCCACCAGCAAGTTCAGGCTTTCATCTCAAAACATTCAGTACTTC
CATSKFRLSSQNIQYF
>TRBV5-1|-|-|15|TRBJ2-2
TGCGCCAGCAGCCCCGACAGGAACAGGGCCGGGGAGCTGTTTTTT
CASSPDRNRAGELFF
>TRBV20-1|few|-|12|TRBJ1-1
TGCAGTACCAGACAAGATCGCACTGAAGCTTTCTTT
CSTRQDRTEAFF
>TRBV20-1|-|TRBD2|13|TRBJ2-1
TGCGGCTCGAGACTAGCGGGGGGAGAGACCCAGTTCTTC
CGSRLAGGETQFF
>TRBV6-2/TRBV6-3|few|-|13|TRBJ2-7
TGTGCCAGCAGTTTTGGGACCCCCTACGAGCAGTACTTC
CASSFGTPYEQYF
>TRBV13|once|-|14|TRBJ2-3
TGTGCCAGCAGCTTGGACCGACACACAGATACGCAGTATTTT
CASSLDRHTDTQYF
>TRBV19|-|TRBD1|15|TRBJ1-1
TGTGCCAGTAGTAGAGGAACAGGGGTGAACACTGAAGCTTTCTTT
CASSRGTGVNTEAFF
>TRBV28|-|-|15|TRBJ1-6
TGTGCCAGCAGGGAGGCGGGGGGAAGGAGTTCACCCCTCCACTTT
CASREAGGRSSPLHF
>TRBV2|-|-|11|TRBJ2-7
TGTGTCAGCAGTGGGGGCTACGAGCAGTACTTC
CVSSGGYEQYF
>TRBV20-1|-|-|15|TRBJ2-5
TGCAGTGCCACAAGGGGTGCCAGCCCCCAAGAGACCCAGTACTTC
CSATRGASPQETQYF
>TRBV4-1|-|-|15|TRBJ1-5
TGCGCCAGCAGCCAAGCGGACGGAGCAAATCAGCCCCAGCATTTT
CASSQADGANQPQHF
>TRBV10-3|few|TRBD1|14|TRBJ2-5
TGTGCCATCAAACAGGGGCCGGGCCAAGAGACCCAGTACTTC
CAIKQGPGQETQYF
>TRBV3-1|-|-|14|TRBJ1-2
TGTGCCAGCAGCCAACGGTGGCAGGCCCGTGGCTACACCTTC
CASSQRWQARGYTF
>TRBV20-1|-|-|17|TRBJ2-7
TGCAGTGCTAGAGAGTGGGGCGTCCAAAGCTCCCACAATGAGCAGTACTTC
CSAREWGVQSSHNEQYF